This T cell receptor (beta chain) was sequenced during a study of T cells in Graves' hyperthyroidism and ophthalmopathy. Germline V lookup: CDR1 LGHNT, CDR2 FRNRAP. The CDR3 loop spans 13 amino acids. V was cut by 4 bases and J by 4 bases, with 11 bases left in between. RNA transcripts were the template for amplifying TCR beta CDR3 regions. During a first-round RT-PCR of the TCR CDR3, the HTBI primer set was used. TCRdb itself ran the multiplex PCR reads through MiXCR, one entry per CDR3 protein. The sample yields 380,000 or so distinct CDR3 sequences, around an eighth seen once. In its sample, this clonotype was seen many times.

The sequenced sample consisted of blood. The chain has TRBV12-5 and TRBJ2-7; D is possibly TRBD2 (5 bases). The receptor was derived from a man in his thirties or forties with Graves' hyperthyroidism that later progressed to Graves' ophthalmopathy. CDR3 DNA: TGTGCTAGTGGTTCCTCGGGAACTTACGAGCAGTACTTC. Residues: CASGSSGTYEQYF.